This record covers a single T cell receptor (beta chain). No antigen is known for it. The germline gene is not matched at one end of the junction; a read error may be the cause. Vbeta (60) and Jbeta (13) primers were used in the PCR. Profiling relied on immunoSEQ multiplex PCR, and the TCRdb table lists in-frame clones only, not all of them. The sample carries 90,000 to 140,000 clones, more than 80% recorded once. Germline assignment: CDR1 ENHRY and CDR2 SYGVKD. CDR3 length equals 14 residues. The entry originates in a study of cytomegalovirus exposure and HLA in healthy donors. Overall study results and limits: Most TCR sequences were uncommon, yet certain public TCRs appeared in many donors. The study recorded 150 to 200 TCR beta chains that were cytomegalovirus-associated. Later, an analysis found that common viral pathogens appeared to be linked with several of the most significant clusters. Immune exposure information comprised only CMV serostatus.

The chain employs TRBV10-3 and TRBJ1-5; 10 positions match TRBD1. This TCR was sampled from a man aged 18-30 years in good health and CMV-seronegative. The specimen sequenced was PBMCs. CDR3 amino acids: CASSPGQGYQPQHF. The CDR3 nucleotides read TGTGCCAGCAGTCCGGGACAGGGGTACCAGCCCCAGCATTTT.